These 21 T cell receptor beta chains originate from one sample sequenced in a study of cytomegalovirus exposure and HLA in healthy donors. The data were produced by immunoSEQ multiplex PCR, yet TCRdb's version contains in-frame clones alone and is incomplete. The table records about 170,000 clones, roughly 86% of them present only once. The sample consisted of PBMCs. The receptors here all came from a woman under 30 in good health and CMV-seropositive.

This chain links TRBV7-9 with TRBJ2-7; 9 nucleotides align to TRBD2. The germline gives CDR1 SEHNR, CDR2 FQNEAQ (reference sequence). V lost 2 bases to trimming and J lost 2 bases; unmatched junction nucleotides: 4. The CDR3 length is 15 residues. This CDR3 is CASSLLAGVPYEQYF. The CDR3 bases are TGTGCCAGCAGCTTATTAGCGGGGGTCCCCTACGAGCAGTACTTC. The full variable domain, with the rest looked up from reference TRBV7-9 and TRBJ2-7, is DTGVSQNPRHKITKRGQNVTFRCDPISEHNRLYWYRQTLGQGPEFLTYFQNEAQLEKSRLLSDRFSAERPKGSFSTLEIQRTEQGDSAMYLCASSLLAGVPYEQYFGPGTRLTVT.

The chain couples TRBV15 to TRBJ2-1; D might be TRBD1 (5 bases). Germline lookup yields CDR1 LNHNV and CDR2 YYDKDF (reference sequence). This CDR3 comprises 13 residues. V was pared by 0 bases and J by 8 bases, with 8 bases between. The CDR3 coding sequence is TGTGCCACCAGCAGAGATCAGGGCGATGAGCAGTTCTTC. It codes for CATSRDQGDEQFF.

There are a few counts of this clone. The chain is built from TRBV18 and TRBJ2-3, with D perhaps TRBD1 (6 bases). This CDR3 comprises 16 residues. The V and J ends lost 2 bases and 9 bases respectively, with 21 bases between them. Germline V gene sequence: CDR1 KGHSH, CDR2 LQKENI. CDR3 nucleotide sequence: TGTGCCAGCTCACCAGGGACATTGCCGGCACAAGGGACGCAGTATTTT. Translated: CASSPGTLPAQGTQYF.

In the case of this clone: An end of the junction differs from the germline gene, which may be a read error. The rearrangement uses TRBV7-7 and TRBJ2-7; tentative D call: TRBD1 (6 bases). This CDR3 comprises 13 residues. CDR1 is SSHAT, CDR2 FNYEAQ, per germline (reference sequence). In nucleotides, the CDR3 is TGTGCTAGCAGCTCGGGACAAACCTACGAGCAGTACTTC. This gives the protein CASSSGQTYEQYF. The whole variable domain, remainder taken from reference TRBV7-7 and TRBJ2-7, is GAGVSQSPRYKVTKRGQDVTLRCDPISSHATLYWYQQALGQGPEFLTYFNYEAQPDKSGLPSDRFSAERPEGSISTLTIQRTEQRDSAMYRCASSSGQTYEQYFGPGTRLTVT.

This clone was observed a single time. The V call is TRBV2, the J call TRBJ2-2, with a possible D match to TRBD2 (6 bases). The V end lost 6 bases, the J end lost 6 bases, and 11 bases lay between the germline ends. The CDR3 consists of 13 residues. Germline loops: CDR1 SNHLY, CDR2 FYNNEI. This CDR3 is CASRLAGSGELFF. In DNA, the CDR3 is TGTGCCAGCAGACTAGCCGGTTCCGGGGAGCTGTTTTTT.

This clone was counted a single time. The chain employs TRBV4-3 and TRBJ2-7, with D perhaps TRBD2 (6 bases). The V gene lost 1 base and the J gene lost 6 bases, with 16 bases spanning the gap. CDR3 length equals 15 residues. CDR1 is LGHNA and CDR2 is YSLEER in the germline V gene. Here the CDR3 reads CASSQGLGLPIEQYF. For the CDR3, the DNA is TGCGCCAGCAGCCAAGGGTTGGGACTCCCGATCGAGCAGTACTTC.

There are a few counts of this clone. The gene calls are TRBV5-4 and TRBJ2-7; 10 bases fit TRBD1. Trimming cost V 5 bases and J 2 bases; bases outside gene matches: 7. The V gene's germline CDR1 is SGHNT and CDR2 YYREEE (reference sequence). The CDR3 has 15 amino acids. This chain's CDR3 is CASRTGTGVPYEQYF. Here the CDR3 DNA reads TGTGCCAGCAGAACCGGGACAGGGGTCCCCTACGAGCAGTACTTC.

The chain joins TRBV6-1 to TRBJ2-7; 7 bases align to TRBD2. CDR1 MNHNS and CDR2 SASEGT come from the germline V gene. The V gene end was trimmed by 2 bases and the J gene end by 1 base; junction bases not matched to a gene: 2. The CDR3 is made up of 14 amino acids. The CDR3 DNA reads TGTGCCAGCAGTGAATGGGGGGGATCCTACGAGCAGTACTTC. Translating gives CASSEWGGSYEQYF.

The table lists this clone with a few counts. The chain has TRBV6-4 and TRBJ1-2; tentatively, D is TRBD1 (5 bases). The CDR3 extends over 13 amino acids. With 4 bases removed from V and 3 bases from J, the gap between germline ends came to 9 bases. Germline V gene sequence: CDR1 MRHNA, CDR2 SNTAGT. The CDR3 here is CASSAGSDYGYTF. The CDR3, as DNA: TGTGCCAGCAGTGCAGGGTCAGACTATGGCTACACCTTC.

A single count supports this clone. This chain uses TRBV7-2 with TRBJ2-1, with D tentatively TRBD2 (6 bases). CDR3 length equals 15 residues. Between the trimmed V and J ends, which lost 6 bases and 0 bases, there was a span of 12 bases. Germline V gives CDR1 SGHTA, CDR2 FQGNSA. The CDR3 protein is CASRRDLSSYNEQFF. The CDR3 coding sequence is TGTGCCAGCAGACGGGACTTAAGCTCCTACAATGAGCAGTTCTTC.

The chain has TRBV7-9 and TRBJ2-3, with 8 bases identical to TRBD1. V lost 2 bases and J lost 14; bases outside the gene matches: 9. CDR1 and CDR2 (germline): SEHNR, FQNEAQ (reference sequence). This CDR3 contains 13 residues. CDR3: CASSLTGQGVSYF. The DNA of the CDR3 is TGTGCCAGCAGCTTAACAGGACAGGGCGTTTCGTATTTT.

The chain's CDR3 is CASRASGGSYEQYF. CDR3 coding DNA: TGTGCCAGCAGGGCCAGCGGGGGCTCCTACGAGCAGTACTTC. The chain uses TRBV7-9 and TRBJ2-7, with TRBD2 matching 8 bases. Germline lookup yields CDR1 SEHNR and CDR2 FQNEAQ (reference sequence). CDR3 length equals 14 residues. V gave up 6 bases and J gave up 0 bases; unmatched junction bases: 4.

The chain has TRBV6-1 and TRBJ2-7; 7 bases map to TRBD2. V lost 3 bases, J lost 7 bases, and 12 bases stayed unmatched. The length of the CDR3 is 15 residues. The V gene's germline CDR1 is MNHNS and CDR2 SASEGT. The CDR3 DNA reads TGTGCCAGCAGTGATTGGGGGGGGTCTACTGAAGAGCAGTACTTC. Translated, it gives CASSDWGGSTEEQYF.

The V gene is TRBV6-1, the J gene TRBJ2-7, with TRBD1 matching over 7 bases. This CDR3 comprises 15 residues. Germline trimming cut 4 bases from V and 4 bases from J; bases unmatched to any gene: 10. Germline CDR1 MNHNS, CDR2 SASEGT. CDR3 loop: CASSVEKGAFYEQYF. As DNA, the CDR3 is TGTGCCAGCAGTGTAGAGAAGGGGGCGTTTTACGAGCAGTACTTC.

The chain links TRBV6-1 to TRBJ1-2, with D possibly matching TRBD1 (5 bases). The CDR3 runs 13 residues. Per the germline V gene, CDR1 is MNHNS and CDR2 is SASEGT. V gave up 4 bases and J gave up 8 bases, with 14 bases separating them. CDR3 sequence reads: CASSVGEVRGYTF. The CDR3 region has the DNA TGTGCCAGCAGTGTGGGGGAGGTGAGGGGCTACACCTTC.

The V gene is TRBV19, the J gene TRBJ2-4; the match to TRBD1 covers 8 bases. V lost 4 bases to trimming and J lost 0 bases; unmatched junction nucleotides: 2. Germline V gives CDR1 LNHDA, CDR2 SQIVND (reference sequence). The length of the CDR3 is 15 residues. CDR3 sequence: CASSNGQGAKNIQYF. As DNA, the CDR3 is TGTGCCAGTAGTAATGGACAGGGAGCCAAAAACATTCAGTACTTC.

The chain couples TRBV28 to TRBJ1-1; weak D call: TRBD1 (5 bases). Trimming took off 5 bases at V and 10 bases at J, with 14 bases between the two ends. This CDR3 has 12 amino acids. The V gene's germline CDR1 is MDHEN and CDR2 SYDVKM. The CDR3 sequence: CASSGGTIIAFF. The CDR3 region has the DNA TGTGCCAGCAGTGGAGGGACTATTATAGCTTTCTTT.

The chain recombines TRBV9 with TRBJ2-3; TRBD1 might be the D (6 bases). Germline lookup yields CDR1 SGDLS and CDR2 YYNGEE. Trimming removed 4 bases at V and 0 bases at J, with 15 bases between. The CDR3 sequence is 16 residues long. The CDR3, as DNA: TGTGCCAGCAGCATATCGGGACACAGTAGCACAGATACGCAGTATTTT. Protein: CASSISGHSSTDTQYF.

With regard to this clone: In the same sample, other DNA sequences code for this CDR3. J is TRBJ2-7 and V is TRBV28; D possibly corresponds to TRBD2 (5 bases). Trimming pared 8 bases from V and 4 bases from J, leaving 9 bases between. CDR1 is MDHEN and CDR2 is SYDVKM in the germline V gene. The CDR3 runs to 11 residues. The CDR3, as DNA: TGTGCCAGCCAAGGGAGTTACGAGCAGTACTTC. Translated, it gives CASQGSYEQYF.

The CDR3 DNA reads as TGCGCCAGCAGCCAATGGGCGAATCAGCCCCAGCATTTT. Its translation: CASSQWANQPQHF. This chain uses TRBV4-1 with TRBJ1-5, with no clear D. CDR1 MGHRA and CDR2 YSYEKL come from the germline V gene. Between the trimmed V and J ends, which lost 2 bases and 4 bases, there was a span of 6 bases. CDR3 length equals 13 residues.

This chain links TRBV6-5 with TRBJ2-1, with 7 bases that match TRBD2. This CDR3 region has 15 residues. V gave up 5 bases and J gave up 4 bases; unmatched junction bases: 8. Per the germline V gene, CDR1 is MNHEY and CDR2 is SVGAGI. CDR3 sequence: CASSPRLAVYNEQFF. In DNA, the CDR3 is TGTGCCAGCAGTCCCCGGCTAGCGGTTTACAATGAGCAGTTCTTC.